Described below is a single T cell receptor (beta chain) sequence and its context. Its antigen is currently unknown. The data belong to a study of CD8+ T cells in alopecia areata. Study context: Treated patients were given oral tofacitinib, which was dosed at 5 to 10 mg twice daily. Tofacitinib continued for 6 to 18 months and was then withheld for 6 months. The study's findings and limits: Elevated clonality characterized lesional scalp relative to normal scalp, particularly in alopecia totalis/universalis. Whereas mice showed it more clearly, TCR sharing across patients was murkier, possibly because of HLA.

Treatment specified: oral pan-JAK inhibitor, 5-10 mg twice daily. RNA was isolated and reverse transcribed to cDNA, the sequencing template. Only in-frame clones appear in the TCRdb table, and some are missing; sequencing was by immunoSEQ multiplex PCR. The sample includes 150,000 to 200,000 clones, 50% to 65% of them seen just once. This CDR3 has 13 residues. The V and J ends lost 5 bases and 2 bases, in that order; junction bases with no gene match: 3. Germline loops: CDR1 SEHNR, CDR2 FQNEAQ (reference sequence). Sample: CD4+ T cells sorted from blood, taken at week 24, from a patient treated with tofacitinib. The chain links TRBV7-9 to TRBJ2-7, with 7 bases aligning to TRBD1. This TCR derives from a human donor with alopecia areata. The CDR3 coding sequence is TGTGCCAGCAGCCCAGACAGGGCCTACGAGCAGTACTTC. It specifies CASSPDRAYEQYF.